A selection of T cell receptor beta chains follows, all from one sample in a study of T cell responses to AZD1222 COVID-19 vaccine. The repertoire was sequenced with immunoSEQ multiplex PCR; TCRdb's copy has only in-frame clones and lacks some. The repertoire consists of some 150,000 clones, with roughly 91% occurring once and the leading ten covering 1.5% to 2%. Sequenced here: peripheral blood, sampled on day 0 of AZD1222 vaccination. These receptors were obtained from an adult in good health. CDR3s leave out the opening cysteine and the closing phenylalanine or tryptophan. D genes are given only for firm matches.

CDR3	J	V	D
ASSLDWTDGHQPQH	TRBJ1-5	TRBV11-3	.
ASSLGSGGSV	TRBJ2-1	TRBV5-1	TRBD2
ASSGRLVTQY	TRBJ2-3	TRBV11-2	.
SVAPGGLDGYT	TRBJ1-2	TRBV29-1	TRBD1
ASSSRRGYTDTQY	TRBJ2-3	TRBV7-2	TRBD2
ASSSARARNT	TRBJ1-2	TRBV28	.
AWRGTGGFGYT	TRBJ1-2	TRBV30	TRBD1
ASSYSGGSQETQY	TRBJ2-5	TRBV6-5	TRBD2
ASSPPGNNYGYT	TRBJ1-2	TRBV25-1	.
ASSLIATYNEQF	TRBJ2-1	TRBV19	.
ASSLREAGTGELF	TRBJ2-2	TRBV27	.